These 10 T cell receptor beta chains were sequenced from one sample in a study of siplizumab effects on memory and regulatory T cells. Sequencing used immunoSEQ multiplex PCR; TCRdb keeps in-frame clones, though not all of them. The table records some 87,000 clones, approximately 90% of them present only once. Sequencing was performed on CD4+ T cells sorted from blood. These receptors were collected from a human donor in good health.

The chain combines TRBV9 with TRBJ2-2, with D possibly TRBD2 on 6 matching bases. This CDR3 spans 15 amino acids. The germline V and J ends were trimmed by 3 bases and 4 bases, with 13 bases remaining between them. Germline CDR1 and CDR2: SGDLS and YYNGEE. CDR3 nucleotides: TGTGCCAGCAGCGCCCGGGGGAGGCCCACCGGGGAGCTGTTTTTT. Its protein is CASSARGRPTGELFF. Full variable domain (rest looked up from reference TRBV9 and TRBJ2-2): DSGVTQTPKHLITATGQRVTLRCSPRSGDLSVYWYQQSLDQGLQFLIQYYNGEERAKGNILERFSAQQFPDLHSELNLSSLELGDSALYFCASSARGRPTGELFFGEGSRLTVL.

This chain joins TRBV5-1 and TRBJ1-1; D is uncertain. This CDR3 has 13 amino acids. Germline CDR1 SGHRS, CDR2 YFSETQ. Trimming took 5 bases from V and 4 from J, leaving 12 bases between them. CDR3 protein: CASSSILSTEAFF. In DNA form, the CDR3 reads TGCGCCAGCAGTTCGATTTTAAGCACTGAAGCTTTCTTT.

This clone was counted ten times or more. This chain connects TRBV19 to TRBJ2-5; 7 nucleotides align to TRBD2. The germline CDR1 and CDR2 sequences are LNHDA and SQIVND (reference sequence). CDR3 size: 15 residues. Trimming cost V 6 bases and J 2 bases; bases outside gene matches: 9. CDR3 protein: CASRRASGLQETQYF. CDR3 in DNA: TGTGCCAGTAGGAGGGCTAGCGGATTACAAGAGACCCAGTACTTC.

This chain links TRBV5-1 with TRBJ2-5; tentatively, D is TRBD2 (5 bases). Trimming removed 1 base from V and 2 bases from J, with 15 bases in between. The CDR3 has 16 amino acids. Per germline, CDR1 SGHRS and CDR2 YFSETQ. As DNA, the CDR3 is TGCGCCAGCAGCTTGCGAGGAGGACGGCTACAAGAGACCCAGTACTTC. Its translation: CASSLRGGRLQETQYF.

The chain employs TRBV16 and TRBJ2-5; possible D gene TRBD1, 6 bases. Germline V CDR1 and CDR2: KGHSY, FQNENV. This CDR3 spans 16 amino acids. The V end lost 4 bases, the J end lost 2 bases, and 17 bases lay between the germline ends. CDR3 amino acids: CASSLPGTPKQETQYF. The CDR3 DNA sequence: TGTGCCAGCAGCCTCCCCGGGACACCCAAACAAGAGACCCAGTACTTC.

The chain couples TRBV28 to TRBJ1-1, with D uncertain. V was trimmed by 3 bases and J by 2 bases, leaving 4 bases between them. The V gene's germline CDR1 is MDHEN and CDR2 SYDVKM. This CDR3 has 12 amino acids. The CDR3 DNA is TGTGCCAGCAGTTTGGTAAACACTGAAGCTTTCTTT. Its protein is CASSLVNTEAFF.

The chain has TRBV19 and TRBJ1-5; TRBD1 matches at 9 bases. The V gene end was trimmed by 4 bases and the J gene end by 4 bases; junction bases not matched to a gene: 2. The CDR3 runs to 14 residues. Germline assignment: CDR1 LNHDA and CDR2 SQIVND (reference sequence). CDR3 amino acids: CASSTTGGNQPQHF. DNA for the CDR3: TGTGCCAGTAGTACGACAGGGGGGAATCAGCCCCAGCATTTT.

The gene calls are TRBV18 and TRBJ2-2; possible D gene TRBD2, 5 bases. This CDR3 comprises 16 residues. CDR1 is KGHSH and CDR2 is LQKENI in the germline V gene. V lost 3 bases and J lost 0, with 11 bases in between. CDR3 sequence (DNA): TGTGCCAGCTCACCCCTGCGGGTAGCGAACACCGGGGAGCTGTTTTTT. As protein: CASSPLRVANTGELFF.

J is TRBJ2-3 and V is TRBV5-4; TRBD2 agrees at 8 bases. CDR1 is SGHNT, CDR2 YYREEE, per germline (reference sequence). This CDR3 has 17 amino acids. Trimming cost V 4 bases and J 2 bases; bases outside gene matches: 12. Here the CDR3 reads CASSTTAGVAFTDTQYF. DNA of the CDR3: TGTGCCAGCAGCACTACAGCGGGAGTCGCCTTCACAGATACGCAGTATTTT.

The chain recombines TRBV29-1 with TRBJ2-7; D might be TRBD1 (6 bases). Germline V lookup: CDR1 SQVTM, CDR2 ANQGSEA. V lost 3 bases and J 12 bases, leaving 21 bases between the germline ends. This CDR3 has 13 residues. In DNA, the CDR3 is TGCAGCGTTGAGGGTCCTTCGAGGGGGAATCGGTACTTC. Encoded protein: CSVEGPSRGNRYF.